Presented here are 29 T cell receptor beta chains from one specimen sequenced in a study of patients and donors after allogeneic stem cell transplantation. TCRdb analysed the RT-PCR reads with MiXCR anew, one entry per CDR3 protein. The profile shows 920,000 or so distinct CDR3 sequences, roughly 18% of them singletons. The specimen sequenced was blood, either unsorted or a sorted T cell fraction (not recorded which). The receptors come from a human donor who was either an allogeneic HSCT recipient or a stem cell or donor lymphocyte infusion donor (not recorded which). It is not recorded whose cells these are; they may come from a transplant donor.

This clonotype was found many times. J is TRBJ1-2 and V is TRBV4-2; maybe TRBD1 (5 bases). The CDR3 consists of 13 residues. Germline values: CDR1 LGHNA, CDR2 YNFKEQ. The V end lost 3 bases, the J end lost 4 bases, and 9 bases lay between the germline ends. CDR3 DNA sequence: TGTGCCAGCAGCCAGCAGGGCACCTATGGCTACACCTTC. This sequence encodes CASSQQGTYGYTF.

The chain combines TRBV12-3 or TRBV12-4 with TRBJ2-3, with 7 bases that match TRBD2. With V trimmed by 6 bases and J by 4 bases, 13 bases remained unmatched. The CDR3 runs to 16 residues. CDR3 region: CASRPNSGRGPDTQYF. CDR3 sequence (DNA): TGTGCCAGCAGACCCAATAGCGGGCGTGGACCAGATACGCAGTATTTT.

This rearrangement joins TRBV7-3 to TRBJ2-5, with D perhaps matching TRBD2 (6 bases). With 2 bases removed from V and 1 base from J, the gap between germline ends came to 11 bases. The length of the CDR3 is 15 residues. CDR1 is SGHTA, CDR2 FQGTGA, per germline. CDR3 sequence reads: CASSLGFGSQETQYF. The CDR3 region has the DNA TGTGCCAGCAGCTTAGGATTCGGGAGCCAAGAGACCCAGTACTTC.

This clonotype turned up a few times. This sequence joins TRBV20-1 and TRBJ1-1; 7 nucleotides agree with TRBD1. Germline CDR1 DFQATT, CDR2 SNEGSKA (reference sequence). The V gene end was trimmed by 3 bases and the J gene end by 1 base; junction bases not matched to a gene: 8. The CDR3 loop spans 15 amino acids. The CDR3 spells CSARILTGKNTEAFF. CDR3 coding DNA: TGCAGTGCTAGGATACTGACAGGGAAGAACACTGAAGCTTTCTTT.

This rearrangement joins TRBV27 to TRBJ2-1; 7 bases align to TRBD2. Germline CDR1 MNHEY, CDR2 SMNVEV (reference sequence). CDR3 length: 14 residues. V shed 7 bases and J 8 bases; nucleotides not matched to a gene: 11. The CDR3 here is CASTLRGGGHEQFF. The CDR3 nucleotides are TGTGCCAGCACCCTCCGGGGCGGGGGTCATGAGCAGTTCTTC.

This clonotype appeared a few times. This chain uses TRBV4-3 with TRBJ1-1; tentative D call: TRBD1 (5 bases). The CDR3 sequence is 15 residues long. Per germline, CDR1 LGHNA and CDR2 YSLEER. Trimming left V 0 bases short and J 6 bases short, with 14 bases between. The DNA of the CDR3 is TGCGCCAGCAGCCAAGAAAGGGCCGGAGGGGCTGAAGCTTTCTTT. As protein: CASSQERAGGAEAFF.

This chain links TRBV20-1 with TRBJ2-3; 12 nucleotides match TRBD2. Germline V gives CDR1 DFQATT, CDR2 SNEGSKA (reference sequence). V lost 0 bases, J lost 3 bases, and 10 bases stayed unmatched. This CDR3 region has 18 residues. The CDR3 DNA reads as TGCAGTGCTAGAGATTCCCAACGACTAGCGGGGGCGACAGATACGCAGTATTTT. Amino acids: CSARDSQRLAGATDTQYF.

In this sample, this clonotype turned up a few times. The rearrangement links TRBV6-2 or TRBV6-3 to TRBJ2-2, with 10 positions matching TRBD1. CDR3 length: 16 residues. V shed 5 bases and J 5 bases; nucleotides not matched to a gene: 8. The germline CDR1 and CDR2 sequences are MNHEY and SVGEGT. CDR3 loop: CASSPLLGQGTGELFF. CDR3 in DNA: TGTGCCAGCAGTCCCCTCCTGGGACAGGGGACCGGGGAGCTGTTTTTT.

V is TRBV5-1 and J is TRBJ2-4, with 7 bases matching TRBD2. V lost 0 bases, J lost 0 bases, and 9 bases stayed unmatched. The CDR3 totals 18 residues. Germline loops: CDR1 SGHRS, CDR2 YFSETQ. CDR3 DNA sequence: TGCGCCAGCAGCTTGGTGGGAGGGGAGAGGATAGCCAAAAACATTCAGTACTTC. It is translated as CASSLVGGERIAKNIQYF. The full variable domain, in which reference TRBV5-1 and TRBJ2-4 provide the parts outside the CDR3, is KAGVTQTPRYLIKTRGQQVTLSCSPISGHRSVSWYQQTPGQGLQFLFEYFSETQRNKGNFPGRFSGRQFSNSRSEMNVSTLELGDSALYLCASSLVGGERIAKNIQYFGAGTRLSVL.

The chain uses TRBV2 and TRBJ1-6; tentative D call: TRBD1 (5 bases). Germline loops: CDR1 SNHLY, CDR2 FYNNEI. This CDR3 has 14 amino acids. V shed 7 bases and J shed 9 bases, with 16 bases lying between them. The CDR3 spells CASIYRREGSPLHF. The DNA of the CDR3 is TGTGCCAGCATTTACAGGAGAGAGGGTTCACCCCTCCACTTT.

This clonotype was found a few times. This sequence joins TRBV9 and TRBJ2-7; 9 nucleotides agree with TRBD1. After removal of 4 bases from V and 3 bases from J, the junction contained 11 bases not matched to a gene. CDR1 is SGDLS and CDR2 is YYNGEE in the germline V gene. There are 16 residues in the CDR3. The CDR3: CASSSGYRDRVYEQYF. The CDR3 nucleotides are TGTGCCAGCAGCTCAGGTTATCGGGACAGGGTCTACGAGCAGTACTTC.

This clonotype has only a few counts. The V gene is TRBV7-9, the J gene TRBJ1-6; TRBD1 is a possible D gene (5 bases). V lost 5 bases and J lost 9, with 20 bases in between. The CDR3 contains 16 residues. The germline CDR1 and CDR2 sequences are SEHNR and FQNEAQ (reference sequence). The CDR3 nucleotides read TGTGCCAGCAGCCTAAGCGGGCACCGGCAGGGTTCACCCCTCCACTTT. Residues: CASSLSGHRQGSPLHF.

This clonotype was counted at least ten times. In nucleotides, the CDR3 is TGTGCCAGCAGCCCCTCAGGGGGCTATGGCTACACCTTC. Translated, it gives CASSPSGGYGYTF. V and J are TRBV7-9 and TRBJ1-2; 7 bases match TRBD1. CDR1 is SEHNR and CDR2 is FQNEAQ in the germline V gene (reference sequence). After removal of 5 bases from V and 4 bases from J, the junction contained 4 bases not matched to a gene. The CDR3 has 13 amino acids.

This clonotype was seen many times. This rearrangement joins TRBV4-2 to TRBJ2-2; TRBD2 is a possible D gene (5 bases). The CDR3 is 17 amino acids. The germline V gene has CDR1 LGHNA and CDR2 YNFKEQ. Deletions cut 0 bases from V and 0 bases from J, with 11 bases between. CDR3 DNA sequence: TGTGCCAGCAGCCAAGATGTTCCGGGATCGAACACCGGGGAGCTGTTTTTT. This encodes CASSQDVPGSNTGELFF.

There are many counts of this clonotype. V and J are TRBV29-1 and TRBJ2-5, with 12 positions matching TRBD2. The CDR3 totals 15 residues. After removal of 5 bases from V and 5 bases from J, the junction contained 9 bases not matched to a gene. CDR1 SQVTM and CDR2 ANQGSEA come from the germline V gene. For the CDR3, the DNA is TGCAGCGTTTCTAGCGGGAGGGTTTTACGGGAGACCCAGTACTTC. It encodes CSVSSGRVLRETQYF.

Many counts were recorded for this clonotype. CDR3 in DNA: TGCGCCAGCAGCTTGAACGAGGCTAGCGTTGAGACCCAGTACTTC. The encoded protein is CASSLNEASVETQYF. This chain uses TRBV5-1 with TRBJ2-5; maybe TRBD2 (6 bases). Germline CDR1 SGHRS, CDR2 YFSETQ. The CDR3 totals 15 residues. V lost 1 base and J 5 bases, leaving 15 bases between the germline ends. Full variable domain (outside the CDR3, taken from reference TRBV5-1 and TRBJ2-5): KAGVTQTPRYLIKTRGQQVTLSCSPISGHRSVSWYQQTPGQGLQFLFEYFSETQRNKGNFPGRFSGRQFSNSRSEMNVSTLELGDSALYLCASSLNEASVETQYFGPGTRLLVL.

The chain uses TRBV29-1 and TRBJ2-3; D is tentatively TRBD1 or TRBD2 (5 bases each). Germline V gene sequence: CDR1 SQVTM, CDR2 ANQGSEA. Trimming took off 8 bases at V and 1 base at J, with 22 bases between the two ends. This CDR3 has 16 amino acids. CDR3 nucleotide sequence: TGCAGCACACGGCTACGGTCGGGACCCGGCACAGATACGCAGTATTTT. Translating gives CSTRLRSGPGTDTQYF.

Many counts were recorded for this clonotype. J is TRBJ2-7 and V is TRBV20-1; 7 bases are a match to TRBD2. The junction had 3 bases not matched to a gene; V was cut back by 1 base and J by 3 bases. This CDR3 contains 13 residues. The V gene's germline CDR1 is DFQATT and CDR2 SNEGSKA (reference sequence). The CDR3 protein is CSARGRGDYEQYF. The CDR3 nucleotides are TGCAGTGCTAGAGGCCGGGGGGACTACGAGCAGTACTTC.

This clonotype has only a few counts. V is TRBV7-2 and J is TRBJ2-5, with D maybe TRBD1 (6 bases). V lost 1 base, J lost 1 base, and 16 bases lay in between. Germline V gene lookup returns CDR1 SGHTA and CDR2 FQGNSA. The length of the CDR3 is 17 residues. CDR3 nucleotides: TGTGCCAGCAGCTTAGAGAGGGGGACCATGATCCAAGAGACCCAGTACTTC. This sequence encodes CASSLERGTMIQETQYF. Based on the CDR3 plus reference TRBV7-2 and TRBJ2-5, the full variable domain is GAGVSQSPSNKVTEKGKDVELRCDPISGHTALYWYRQSLGQGLEFLIYFQGNSAPDKSGLPSDRFSAERTGGSVSTLTIQRTQQEDSAVYLCASSLERGTMIQETQYFGPGTRLLVL.

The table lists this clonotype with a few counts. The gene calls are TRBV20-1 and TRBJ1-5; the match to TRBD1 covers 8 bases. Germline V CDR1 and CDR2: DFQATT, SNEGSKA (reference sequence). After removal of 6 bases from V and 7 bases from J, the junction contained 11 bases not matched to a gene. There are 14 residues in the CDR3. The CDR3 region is CSAQGQERGQPQHF. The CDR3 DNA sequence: TGCAGTGCCCAGGGACAGGAGAGAGGGCAGCCCCAGCATTTT.

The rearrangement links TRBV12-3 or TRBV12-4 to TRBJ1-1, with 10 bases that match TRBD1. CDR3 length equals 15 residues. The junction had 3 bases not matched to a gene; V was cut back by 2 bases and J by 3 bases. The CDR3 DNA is TGTGCCAGCAGTTTAAGCGGGACAGGGGACACTGAAGCTTTCTTT. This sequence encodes CASSLSGTGDTEAFF.

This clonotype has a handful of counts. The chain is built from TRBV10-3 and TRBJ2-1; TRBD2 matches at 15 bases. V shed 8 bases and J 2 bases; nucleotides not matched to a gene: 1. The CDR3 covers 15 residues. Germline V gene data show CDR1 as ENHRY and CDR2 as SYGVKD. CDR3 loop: CAIGTSGGTYNEQFF. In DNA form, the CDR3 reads TGTGCCATCGGGACTAGCGGGGGGACCTACAATGAGCAGTTCTTC.

The chain's CDR3 is CASRVAETQYF. CDR3 DNA sequence: TGTGCCAGCCGAGTGGCGGAGACCCAGTACTTC. V is TRBV25-1 and J is TRBJ2-5; D not certain. Per the germline V gene, CDR1 is MGHDK and CDR2 is SYGVNS. Trimming cost V 8 bases and J 5 bases, with 9 bases left between them. The CDR3 runs 11 residues.

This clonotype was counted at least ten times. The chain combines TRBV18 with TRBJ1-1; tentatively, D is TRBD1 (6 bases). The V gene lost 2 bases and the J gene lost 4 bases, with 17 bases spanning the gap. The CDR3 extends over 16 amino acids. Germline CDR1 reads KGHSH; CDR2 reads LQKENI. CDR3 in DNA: TGTGCCAGCTCACCAAGGATGGGGGCGCATGGCACTGAAGCTTTCTTT. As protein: CASSPRMGAHGTEAFF.

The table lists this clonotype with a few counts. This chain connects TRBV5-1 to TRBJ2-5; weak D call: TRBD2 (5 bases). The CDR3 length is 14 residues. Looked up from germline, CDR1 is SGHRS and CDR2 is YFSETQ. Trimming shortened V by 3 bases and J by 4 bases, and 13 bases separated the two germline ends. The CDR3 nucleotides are TGCGCCAGCAGCTCGATCAGCCGGGGAGAGACCCAGTACTTC. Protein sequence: CASSSISRGETQYF.

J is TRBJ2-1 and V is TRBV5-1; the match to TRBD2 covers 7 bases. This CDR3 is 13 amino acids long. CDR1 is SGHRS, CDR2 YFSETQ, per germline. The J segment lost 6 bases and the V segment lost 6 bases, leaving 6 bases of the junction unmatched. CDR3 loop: CASKPGRANEQFF. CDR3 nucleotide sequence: TGCGCCAGCAAGCCGGGGAGGGCCAATGAGCAGTTCTTC.

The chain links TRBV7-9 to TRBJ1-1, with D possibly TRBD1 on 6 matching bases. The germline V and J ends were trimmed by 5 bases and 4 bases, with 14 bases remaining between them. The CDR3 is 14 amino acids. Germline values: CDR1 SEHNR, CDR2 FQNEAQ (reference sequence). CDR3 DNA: TGTGCCAGCAGCGGCGGACAGAGGAGCACTGAAGCTTTCTTT. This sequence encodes CASSGGQRSTEAFF.

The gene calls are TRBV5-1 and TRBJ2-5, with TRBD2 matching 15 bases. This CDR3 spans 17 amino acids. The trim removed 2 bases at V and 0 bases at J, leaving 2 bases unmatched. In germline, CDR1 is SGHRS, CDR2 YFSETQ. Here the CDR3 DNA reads TGCGCCAGCAGCTTTGGGACTAGCGGGAGGTACCAAGAGACCCAGTACTTC. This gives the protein CASSFGTSGRYQETQYF.

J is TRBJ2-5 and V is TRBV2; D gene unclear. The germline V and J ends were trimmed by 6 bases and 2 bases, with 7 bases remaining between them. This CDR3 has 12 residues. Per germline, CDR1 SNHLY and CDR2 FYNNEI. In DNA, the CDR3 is TGTGCCAGCAGGGTTTTACAAGAGACCCAGTACTTC. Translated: CASRVLQETQYF. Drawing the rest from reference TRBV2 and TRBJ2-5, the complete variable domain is EPEVTQTPSHQVTQMGQEVILRCVPISNHLYFYWYRQILGQKVEFLVSFYNNEISEKSEIFDDQFSVERPDGSNFTLKIRSTKLEDSAMYFCASRVLQETQYFGPGTRLLVL.